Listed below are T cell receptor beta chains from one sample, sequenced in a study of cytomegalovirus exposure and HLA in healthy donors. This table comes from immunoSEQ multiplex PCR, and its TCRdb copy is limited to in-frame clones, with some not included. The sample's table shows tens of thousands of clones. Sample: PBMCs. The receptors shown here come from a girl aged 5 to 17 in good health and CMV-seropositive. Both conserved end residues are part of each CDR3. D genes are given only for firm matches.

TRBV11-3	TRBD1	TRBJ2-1	TGTGCCAGCAGCCAATACAGGGGGTCCTACAATGAGCAGTTCTTC	CASSQYRGSYNEQFF
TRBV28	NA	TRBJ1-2	TGTGCCAGCAGGGCGCAGGAGGGACTCAATGGCTACACCTTC	CASRAQEGLNGYTF
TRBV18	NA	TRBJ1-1	TGTGCCAGCTCACTTAGTCTGGGGGGCACTGAAGCTTTCTTT	CASSLSLGGTEAFF
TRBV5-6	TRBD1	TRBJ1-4	TGTGCCAGCAGCTTGGCCGGGACAGTGAATGAAAAACTGTTTTTT	CASSLAGTVNEKLFF
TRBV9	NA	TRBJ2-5	TGTGCCAGTGGGGGGGGGCATAAAGAGACCCAGTACTTC	CASGGGHKETQYF
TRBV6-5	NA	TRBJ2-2	TGTGCCAGCAGTTACAGGGGTCGTGCCAGGAATGGGGAGCTGTTTTTT	CASSYRGRARNGELFF
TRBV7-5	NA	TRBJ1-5	TGTGTCAGAAGCTTAAGAGGGGGCGATCAGCCCCAGCATTTT	CVRSLRGGDQPQHF
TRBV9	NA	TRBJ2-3	TGTGCCAGCAGCGTAGTAACAGATACGCAGTATTTT	CASSVVTDTQYF
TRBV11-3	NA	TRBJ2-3	TGTGCCAGCAGCAAGGGGCTACCTAGCACAGATACGCAGTATTTT	CASSKGLPSTDTQYF
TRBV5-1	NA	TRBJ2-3	TGCGCCAGCGGCTTAGGGGGGGCGAGGACAGATACGCAGTATTTT	CASGLGGARTDTQYF
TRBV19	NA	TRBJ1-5	TGTGCCAGTAGTTTCACAGTGAGCAATCAGCCCCAGCATTTT	CASSFTVSNQPQHF
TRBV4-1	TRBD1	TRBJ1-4	TGCGCCAGCAGCCCACAGGGGGCAGCAACTAATGAAAAACTGTTTTTT	CASSPQGAATNEKLFF
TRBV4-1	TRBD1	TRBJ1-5	TGCGCCAGCAGCCATTCACAGGGGTTACAGCCCCAGCATTTT	CASSHSQGLQPQHF
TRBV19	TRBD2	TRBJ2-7	TGTGCCAGTAGTACCTTAGCGGGGGGTAACTACGAGCAGTACTTC	CASSTLAGGNYEQYF
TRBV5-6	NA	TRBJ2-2	TGTGCCAGCAGCTTACTTGATAACACCGGGGAGCTGTTTTTT	CASSLLDNTGELFF
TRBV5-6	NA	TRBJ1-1	TGTGCCAGCAGCTTGGTGGGGCGTTGGGGGGTGAACACTGAAGCTTTCTTT	CASSLVGRWGVNTEAFF
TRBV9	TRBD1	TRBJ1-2	TGTGCCAGCAGCGTAGACGGGACAGCCCTTGGCTACACCTTC	CASSVDGTALGYTF
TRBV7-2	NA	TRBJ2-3	TGTGCCAGCAGCTTAGTCCGCAGGCAGCCAGGGGACACAGATACGCAGTATTTT	CASSLVRRQPGDTDTQYF
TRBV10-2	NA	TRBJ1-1	TGCGCCAGCAGTGACAATAGCTACACTGAAGCTTTCTTT	CASSDNSYTEAFF
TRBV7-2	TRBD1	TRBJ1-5	TGTGCCAGCAGCTTGGGACAGGGTCAGCCCCAGCATTTT	CASSLGQGQPQHF
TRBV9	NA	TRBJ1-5	TGTGCCAGCAGCGTAGGCCCCGGTAGTAAGAGTCAGCCCCAGCATTTT	CASSVGPGSKSQPQHF
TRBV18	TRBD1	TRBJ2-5	TGTGCCAGCTCACCACTTGCGGGACAGGGCCAAGAGACCCAGTACTTC	CASSPLAGQGQETQYF
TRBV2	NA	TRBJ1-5	TGTGCCAGCAGTGAACTTAAGGGAGTAGGCAATCAGCCCCAGCATTTT	CASSELKGVGNQPQHF
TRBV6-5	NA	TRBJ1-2	TGTGCCAGCAGTTACTCGTGGGCGGACACCCGTGGCTACACCTTC	CASSYSWADTRGYTF
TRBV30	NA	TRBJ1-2	TGTGCCTGGCATCAGGGACTCCGCGATGGCTACACCTTC	CAWHQGLRDGYTF
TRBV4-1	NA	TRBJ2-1	TGCGCCAGCAGCCAAGGGAGGGGGCGTGAGCAGTTCTTC	CASSQGRGREQFF
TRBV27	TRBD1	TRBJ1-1	TGTGCCAGCAGGCCGACAGGGTCCGGAACTGAAGCTTTCTTT	CASRPTGSGTEAFF